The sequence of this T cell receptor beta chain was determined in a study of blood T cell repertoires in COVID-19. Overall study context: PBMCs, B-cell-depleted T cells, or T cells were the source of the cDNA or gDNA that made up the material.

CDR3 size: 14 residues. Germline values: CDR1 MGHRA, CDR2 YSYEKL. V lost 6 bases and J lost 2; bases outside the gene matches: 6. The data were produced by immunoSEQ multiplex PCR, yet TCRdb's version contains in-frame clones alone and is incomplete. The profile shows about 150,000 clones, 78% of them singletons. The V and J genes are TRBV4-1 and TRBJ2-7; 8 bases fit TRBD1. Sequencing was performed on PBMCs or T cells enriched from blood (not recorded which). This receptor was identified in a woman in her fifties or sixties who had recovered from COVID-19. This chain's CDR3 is CASSAGTGPYEQYV. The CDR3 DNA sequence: TGCGCCAGCAGTGCTGGGACAGGACCCTACGAGCAGTACGTC.